The 5 T cell receptor beta chains listed next were all sequenced from one sample in a study of blood T cell repertoires in COVID-19. The table came from immunoSEQ multiplex PCR; TCRdb's copy has only in-frame clones and leaves some out. The sample yields 250,000 to 400,000 clones, about 91% seen once. Sequenced material: peripheral blood. The receptors come from a woman aged 30 to 39 with COVID-19, enrolled during active disease.

This clone was detected only a few times. The chain uses TRBV2 and TRBJ1-6, with D maybe TRBD1 (5 bases). This CDR3 is 14 amino acids long. Trimming took 5 bases from V and 6 from J, leaving 11 bases between them. Per germline, CDR1 SNHLY and CDR2 FYNNEI. CDR3 sequence: CASSPGHRNSPLHF. The CDR3 nucleotides are TGTGCCAGCAGTCCAGGACACCGTAATTCACCCCTCCACTTT.

The rearrangement uses TRBV19 and TRBJ1-5; TRBD1 might be the D (5 bases). The germline V gene has CDR1 LNHDA and CDR2 SQIVND (reference sequence). V dropped 4 bases and J dropped 1 base, with 8 bases sitting between them. The CDR3 is 14 amino acids. Written as DNA, the CDR3 is TGTGCCAGTAGTAGCCAGGGCAGCAATCAGCCCCAGCATTTT. Its protein product is CASSSQGSNQPQHF.

The chain couples TRBV6-5 to TRBJ1-6, with D uncertain. Trimming left V 0 bases short and J 4 bases short, with 7 bases between. The CDR3 covers 15 residues. The germline V gene has CDR1 MNHEY and CDR2 SVGAGI. The CDR3 region has the DNA TGTGCCAGCAGTTACTCTGGCAGATATAATTCACCCCTCCACTTT. Its protein is CASSYSGRYNSPLHF.

This chain links TRBV2 with TRBJ2-5; 7 nucleotides match TRBD2. V was pared by 5 bases and J by 5 bases, with 11 bases of the junction left unmatched. Looked up from germline, CDR1 is SNHLY and CDR2 is FYNNEI. The CDR3 covers 15 residues. CDR3 sequence (DNA): TGTGCCAGCAGTAGACTAGCCCTCGGGGTTGAGACCCAGTACTTC. As protein: CASSRLALGVETQYF.

This rearrangement joins TRBV5-6 to TRBJ1-2; tentatively, D is TRBD1 (5 bases). Per germline, CDR1 SGHDT and CDR2 YYEEEE. CDR3 length equals 16 residues. Trimming left V 4 bases short and J 4 bases short, with 20 bases between. CDR3 loop: CASSAFRGADGYGYTF. The CDR3 bases are TGTGCCAGCAGCGCCTTTAGGGGCGCGGATGGCTATGGCTACACCTTC. Full variable domain (outside the CDR3, taken from reference TRBV5-6 and TRBJ1-2): DAGVTQSPTHLIKTRGQQVTLRCSPKSGHDTVSWYQQALGQGPQFIFQYYEEEERQRGNFPDRFSGHQFPNYSSELNVNALLLGDSALYLCASSAFRGADGYGYTFGSGTRLTVV.